The next 4 T cell receptor beta chains were all read from a single sample in a study of cytomegalovirus exposure and HLA in healthy donors (TCRdb year 2017). The library relied on the immunoSEQ multiplex PCR assay. A mixture of 60 forward primers for TCR Vbeta segments and 13 reverse primers for TCR Jbeta segments was used in the multiplex PCR. TCRdb limited this immuneACCESS table to in-frame rearrangements with V and J called. A share of clones is missing; checked studies link under half to unresolved V genes, and the rest is unexplained. The sample table holds some 190,000 clones, of which approximately 80% were seen once. In total, the top ten clones hold approximately 1.3% of the sample. Material: PBMCs. The receptors here all came from a girl under 18 in good health and CMV-seropositive.

This clone was observed a handful of times. The gene calls are TRBV6-1 and TRBJ2-5; D gene uncertain. The CDR3 consists of 12 residues. Germline V gene data show CDR1 as MNHNS and CDR2 as SASEGT. V was clipped by 2 bases and J by 4 bases, with 5 bases between them. The CDR3 DNA reads TGTGCCAGCAGTGAACACGGAGAGACCCAGTACTTC. This codes for CASSEHGETQYF.

This clone was seen a single time. The gene calls are TRBV7-7 and TRBJ2-7; 9 nucleotides match TRBD1. Germline assignment: CDR1 SSHAT and CDR2 FNYEAQ (reference sequence). Trimming removed 1 base from V and 2 bases from J; junction bases left unmatched: 3. There are 15 residues in the CDR3. The CDR3 bases are TGTGCCAGCAGCTTAGGACAGGGGGGAGCCTACGAGCAGTACTTC. Its protein product is CASSLGQGGAYEQYF.

The chain uses TRBV2 and TRBJ2-7; 7 bases map to TRBD2. Trimming removed 1 base from V and 0 bases from J; junction bases left unmatched: 3. CDR3 length: 15 amino acids. Germline V gene lookup returns CDR1 SNHLY and CDR2 FYNNEI. For the CDR3, the DNA is TGTGCCAGCAGTGAAGGAGCGGGGAGCTCCTACGAGCAGTACTTC. This encodes CASSEGAGSSYEQYF.

This chain uses TRBV25-1 with TRBJ2-5; TRBD1 matches 9 bases. The CDR3 totals 14 residues. CDR1 is MGHDK, CDR2 SYGVNS, per germline. V gave up 5 bases and J gave up 2 bases; unmatched junction bases: 3. CDR3 loop: CASSHRGRQETQYF. DNA for the CDR3: TGTGCCAGCAGTCACAGGGGGCGGCAAGAGACCCAGTACTTC.